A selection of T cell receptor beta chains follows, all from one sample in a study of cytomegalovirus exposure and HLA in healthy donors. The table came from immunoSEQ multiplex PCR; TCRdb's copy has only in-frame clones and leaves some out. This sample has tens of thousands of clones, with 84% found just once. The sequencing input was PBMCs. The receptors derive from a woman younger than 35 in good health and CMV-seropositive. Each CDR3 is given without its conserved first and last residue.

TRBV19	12	ASIRTGMNTEAF
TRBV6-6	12	ASRLGQNNYGYT
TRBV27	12	ASSFNREGEKLF
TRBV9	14	ASSVGGPLSGNTIY
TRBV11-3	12	ASSLTAGTGELF
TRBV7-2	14	ASSLGVGLAGVEQY
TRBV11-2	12	ASIPWQEPTEAF
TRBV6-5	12	ASSYATGAHEQF
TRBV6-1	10	ASSESTDTQY
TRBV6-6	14	ASRGSTGRVNSPLH
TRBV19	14	ASRARTGGSNQPQH
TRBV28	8	ASSLEEQY
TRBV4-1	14	ASSRMGQGVTDTQY
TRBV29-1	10	SVEDGFYEQY
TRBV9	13	ASRTSAANTGELF
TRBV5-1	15	ASSLAQGSPNTGELF
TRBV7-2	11	ASSLLLSETQY
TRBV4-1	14	ASSQQGPVGNTEAF
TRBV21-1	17	ASSKDWSTGVCCKNIQY
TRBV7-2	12	ASSPRPGGETQY
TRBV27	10	ASSREGSPLH
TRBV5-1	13	ASRGLAGDTGELF
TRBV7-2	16	ASSLWWGGQGSTDTQY
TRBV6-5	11	ASSYSRGHEQY
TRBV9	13	ASSVEGLTNEKLF
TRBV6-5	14	ASSYSDGGRTDTQY
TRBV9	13	ASSPGQGAVYEQY
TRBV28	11	ASSRTGYHEQF
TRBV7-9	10	ASSPGAGGAF
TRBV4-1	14	ASSPRDSYSNQPQH
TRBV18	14	ASSPPGPGGYNEQF
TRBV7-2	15	ASSLTSGVSGTDTQY
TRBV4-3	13	ASSHGQGATDTQY
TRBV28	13	ATISPASGRYEQY
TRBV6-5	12	ASSYSFTELEAF
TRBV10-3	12	AIRGREGGTEAF
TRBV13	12	ASSLPGERTEAF
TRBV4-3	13	ASSPWRESTDTQY
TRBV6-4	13	ASSSRVGFRQPQH
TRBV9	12	ASNSDRAAEALF
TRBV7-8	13	ASSLLAGGYNEQF
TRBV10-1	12	ASSPRQGIAEAF
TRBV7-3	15	ASSSQTSGGAPDTQY
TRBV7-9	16	ASILRGTSGGSGETQY
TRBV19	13	ASSIRGGFSYEQY
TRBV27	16	ASSSPLRLAGGVGTQY
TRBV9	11	ASSDNYANTQY
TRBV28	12	ASSLGQGAYEQY
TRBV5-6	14	ASSLAVEGVSQPQH
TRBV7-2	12	ASSWTVGNSPLH
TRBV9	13	ASSAVSAGTGELF
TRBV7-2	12	ASSLVVMNTEAF
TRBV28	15	ASSFSPTGGVTDTQY
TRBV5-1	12	ASSRGTGREKLF
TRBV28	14	ASSLSLWTDNQPQH
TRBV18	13	ASSLGTSGTDTQY
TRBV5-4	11	ASSTLQWTEAF
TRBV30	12	AWSRGGAPDTQY
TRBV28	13	ASSLLQVSGNTIY